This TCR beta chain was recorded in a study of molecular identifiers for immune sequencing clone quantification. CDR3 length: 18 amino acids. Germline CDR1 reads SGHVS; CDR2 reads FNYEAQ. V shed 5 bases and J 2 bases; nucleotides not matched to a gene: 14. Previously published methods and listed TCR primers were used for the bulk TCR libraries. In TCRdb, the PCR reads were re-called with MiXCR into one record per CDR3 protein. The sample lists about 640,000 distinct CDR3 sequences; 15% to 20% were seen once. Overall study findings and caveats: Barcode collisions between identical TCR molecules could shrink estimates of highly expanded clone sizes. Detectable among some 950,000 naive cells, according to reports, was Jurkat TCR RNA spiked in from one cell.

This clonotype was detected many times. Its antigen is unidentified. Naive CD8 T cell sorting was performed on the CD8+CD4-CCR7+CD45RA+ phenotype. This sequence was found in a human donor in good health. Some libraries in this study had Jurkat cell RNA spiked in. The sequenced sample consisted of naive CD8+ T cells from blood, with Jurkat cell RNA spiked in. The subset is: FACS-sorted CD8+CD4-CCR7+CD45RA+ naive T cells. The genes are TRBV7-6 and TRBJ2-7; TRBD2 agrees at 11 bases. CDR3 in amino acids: CASSPGLAETYLTYEQYF. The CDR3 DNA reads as TGTGCCAGCAGCCCGGGACTAGCGGAAACCTACCTTACCTACGAGCAGTACTTC.